This TCR beta chain was captured in a study of regulatory T cells in long-lasting Graves disease. This clonotype came up many times. The time point here: newly diagnosed GD, antithyroid drugs for less than 3 months. The authors made the TCR library using RNA they extracted from PBMCs. Looked up from germline, CDR1 is SGHAT and CDR2 is FQNNGV. The CDR3 loop spans 15 amino acids. Trimming cost V 3 bases and J 12 bases; bases outside gene matches: 10. Arm-PCR of CDR3 regions and iRepertoire HTBI primers were the basis on which TCR beta libraries were built. TCRdb processed the multiplex PCR reads anew with MiXCR; each CDR3 protein has one entry. This sample carries fewer than 650,000 distinct CDR3 sequences, 15% to 20% of them seen once, and the ten largest clones take approximately 12%. Another study also made use of these data, one on T cells in Graves' hyperthyroidism and ophthalmopathy. That work contributes: Newly diagnosed hyperthyroidism, duration under 2 months, in patients aged 18 to 65. The study used the HTBI primer set for a first-round RT-PCR of the TCR CDR3. In the blood, most expanded thyroid clonotypes above 0.001 appeared as well. It was a median approximately six months before onset that the model predicted ophthalmopathy.

V gene TRBV11-2 combines with J gene TRBJ2-1; 11 bases agree with TRBD2. The input for sequencing was peripheral blood mononuclear cells (PBMCs), taken at new diagnosis, from a patient treated with antithyroid drugs. This receptor was obtained from a man between 18 and 29 years old with Graves disease. The CDR3 is CASSLGLAGGRVQFF. The CDR3, as DNA: TGTGCCAGCAGCTTGGGGTTAGCGGGAGGGAGGGTGCAGTTCTTC. Looking up the rest from reference TRBV11-2 and TRBJ2-1 gives the full variable domain: EAGVAQSPRYKIIEKRQSVAFWCNPISGHATLYWYQQILGQGPKLLIQFQNNGVVDDSQLPKDRFSAERLKGVDSTLKIQPAKLEDSAVYLCASSLGLAGGRVQFFGPGTRLTVL.